One T cell receptor beta chain is described in this entry. This clone was seen once. Its specific antigen is unknown. Qualities for individual bases were not recorded, and no much larger clone is one base off. The data were taken from a study of OX40 agonist ivuxolimab in advanced cancers. The study in broad terms: Ivuxolimab was a fully human IgG2 agonistic monoclonal antibody targeting the costimulatory receptor OX40 (CD134). Intravenous ivuxolimab was administered to patients every 2 weeks at six dose levels: 0.01, 0.1, 0.3, 1.5, 3 and 10 mg/kg. Of the approximately 50 dose-escalation patients, hepatocellular carcinoma was present in approximately 20, melanoma in roughly 15, renal cell carcinoma in 9 and head and neck cancer in 9. A male proportion of roughly 85% and a mean age of approximately 55 years, ranging from about 20 to 85, were recorded for the dose-escalation cohort. Patients were allowed to have had prior anti-PD-1, anti-PD-L1 or anti-CTLA-4 therapy, and 40% to 45% of the dose-escalation patients had previously received checkpoint inhibitors. Partial responses were achieved by three dose-escalation patients, of whom one had hepatocellular carcinoma and two had cutaneous melanoma. The point of sequencing TCRbeta in the periphery was to test whether ivuxolimab changed TCR sequence diversity and drove clonal T-cell expansion. The paper covers the monotherapy dose-escalation part of the phase I ivuxolimab trial, which included N ≈ 50 patients. Results and caveats for the whole study, not just this receptor: Which antigens the clonally expanded peripheral T cells were specific for was not determined. Low levels of normalized T-cell clonal expansion were also seen in some patients who did not respond. On average, CD8+ T cells showed more expanded clones than CD4+ T cells after ivuxolimab. At doses of 0.1 to 3.0 mg/kg, clonal expansion of both CD4+ and CD8+ T cells in blood was seen between baseline and week 6. Partial responders in the 0.1-3.0 mg/kg groups had among the lowest normalized peripheral clonal expansion, especially among CD8+ T cells.

Genomic DNA was isolated from the sorted cells so that the TCRbeta CDR3 region could be sequenced. The immunoSEQ Assay was used to sequence the TCRbeta CDR3 regions. TCRdb retrieved this table from immuneACCESS and kept in-frame rearrangements only. Not all clones are present; in checked studies, unresolved V genes account for under half, and no reason is known for the remainder. The sample includes tens of thousands of clones, with about 82% observed a single time. The ten top clones hold over 2% of the sample. The CDR3 holds 16 amino acids from the cysteine to the phenylalanine. Here the CDR3 DNA is all that survives: 48 bases in frame from base 1. Trimmed from V: 4 bases; trimmed from J: 4 bases; junction bases lacking a gene match: 5. Sequences SEHNR (CDR1) and FQNEAQ (CDR2) are obtained from the germline V gene (reference sequence). The trial excluded patients who had a history of autoimmune disease or who were on systemic immunosuppression. In every dose cohort, peripheral blood was drawn for TCR sequencing at baseline, cycle 4 day 1, and cycle 7 day 1. The samples were taken from a phase I, first-in-human, multicenter, open-label dose-escalation trial of ivuxolimab. Adults with locally advanced or metastatic head and neck squamous cell, hepatocellular, melanoma or renal cell carcinoma were enrolled in the trial. Before TCR sequencing, CD4+ T cells and CD8+ T cells were sorted from peripheral blood as separate populations.

Rearrangement joined TRBV7-9 to TRBJ2-6; 9 central nucleotides agree with TRBD1. Sequencing was performed on CD4+ or CD8+ T cells sorted from blood, taken in a trial of the OX40 agonist ivuxolimab. This TCR was recovered from an adult with an advanced solid tumor such as melanoma, head and neck, liver or kidney cancer. The CDR3 reads CASSSYRGPGANVLTF. The sequence in DNA is TGTGCCAGCAGCTCTTACAGGGGGCCAGGGGCCAACGTCCTGACTTTC.